This T cell receptor (beta chain) was obtained from a study of CD8 T cells in ankylosing spondylitis. In this sample, this clonotype turned up many times. TCRdb re-called the 5' RACE reads with MiXCR, one entry per CDR3 protein. The sample lists 30,000 to 45,000 distinct CDR3 sequences; 3% were seen once. Material for sequencing was blood, either unsorted or a sorted T cell fraction (not recorded which). The sequence was collected from a male donor with ankylosing spondylitis or in good health (not recorded which).

The CDR3 region has the DNA TGTGCCAGCAGCGTAGCACAGGGAGCCTCGGGCTACACCTTC. It encodes CASSVAQGASGYTF. J is TRBJ1-2 and V is TRBV9; TRBD1 might be the D (6 bases). V lost 0 bases and J 8 bases, leaving 14 bases between the germline ends. The CDR3 extends over 14 amino acids. In germline, CDR1 is SGDLS, CDR2 YYNGEE.